This TCR beta chain was sequenced in a study of T cell repertoires in cytomegalovirus infection. As for the study in general: Recently identified HLA-C-restricted CMV epitopes were among the peptides used. Indicated by public TCR beta signatures were CMV infection and matching HLA type.

Study results and caveats: The ex vivo response showed dominance by HLA-C-restricted CMV-specific TCR beta clonotypes. Cumulative public TCR beta family frequency identified carriers of CMV plus the relevant HLA.

Per germline, CDR1 SNHLY and CDR2 FYNNEI. This CDR3 has 14 residues. Deletions cut 7 bases from V and 2 bases from J, with 12 bases between. TCRdb reprocessed the reads via MiXCR and lists one record per CDR3 protein. The table includes approximately 730,000 distinct CDR3 sequences, roughly 36% detected once. Notes on this clonotype: Its antigen is not identified.

The TCR originated in a human donor in good health (CMV status not recorded). Some clones in this sample may be carry-over from other donors' samples. The source was cultured PBMCs, collected from culture after CMV antigen stimulation. The chain combines TRBV2 with TRBJ1-5; tentative D call: TRBD1 (6 bases). CDR3 sequence: CASTRDTGNQPQHF. DNA for the CDR3: TGTGCCAGCACCCGGGACACTGGCAATCAGCCCCAGCATTTT.